The 9 T cell receptor beta chains below all came from one sample that was sequenced in a study of blood T cell repertoires in COVID-19. Generated by immunoSEQ multiplex PCR, the TCRdb table keeps only in-frame clones and is missing some. The sample records 300,000 or so clones, under 90% being singletons. Sequenced: PBMCs or T cells enriched from blood (not recorded which). The receptors were sampled from a woman between 45 and 60 years old who had been exposed to COVID-19.

V is TRBV28 and J is TRBJ1-5, with 7 bases aligning to TRBD1. Trimming removed 3 bases from V and 0 bases from J; junction bases left unmatched: 5. This CDR3 has 16 amino acids. CDR1 MDHEN and CDR2 SYDVKM come from the germline V gene. This chain's CDR3 is CASSLIRDSSNQPQHF. DNA of the CDR3: TGTGCCAGCAGTTTGATTCGGGACAGTAGCAATCAGCCCCAGCATTTT.

This clone showed up just once. In DNA, the CDR3 is TGTGCCAGTGGCGGGATTAATAATTCACCCCTCCACTTT. The encoded protein is CASGGINNSPLHF. J is TRBJ1-6 and V is TRBV2; D gene uncertain. The CDR3 covers 13 residues. CDR1 and CDR2 (germline): SNHLY, FYNNEI. Trimming removed 9 bases from V and 5 bases from J, with 11 bases in between.

The rearrangement links TRBV5-6 to TRBJ1-5, with 9 bases fitting TRBD1. The CDR3 has 17 residues. Germline lookup yields CDR1 SGHDT and CDR2 YYEEEE. Trimming took 3 bases from V and 4 from J; bases not matched to a gene: 11. The CDR3 loop is CASSSGQGRGGNQPQHF. The CDR3 region has the DNA TGTGCCAGCAGCTCCGGACAGGGGCGCGGGGGAAATCAGCCCCAGCATTTT. Variable domain in full (rest from reference TRBV5-6 and TRBJ1-5): DAGVTQSPTHLIKTRGQQVTLRCSPKSGHDTVSWYQQALGQGPQFIFQYYEEEERQRGNFPDRFSGHQFPNYSSELNVNALLLGDSALYLCASSSGQGRGGNQPQHFGDGTRLSIL.

The genes are TRBV12-3 or TRBV12-4 and TRBJ1-2, with a possible D match to TRBD1 (5 bases). This CDR3 is built from 13 residues. The V gene lost 3 bases and the J gene lost 7 bases, with 12 bases spanning the gap. CDR3 protein: CASSLVREGGYTF. In DNA form, the CDR3 reads TGTGCCAGCAGTTTGGTCAGGGAGGGTGGCTACACCTTC.

The rearrangement uses TRBV4-1 and TRBJ1-4; D remains ambiguous. The V end lost 5 bases, the J end lost 7 bases, and 20 bases lay between the germline ends. The CDR3 extends over 16 amino acids. Germline CDR1 is MGHRA and CDR2 is YSYEKL. CDR3 coding DNA: TGCGCCAGCAGCGGACTGGGCGGGAGCGGCGGTGAAAAACTGTTTTTT. It codes for CASSGLGGSGGEKLFF.

The J gene is TRBJ2-2, the V gene TRBV10-3; weak D call: TRBD2 (7 bases). The germline CDR1 and CDR2 sequences are ENHRY and SYGVKD. V lost 4 bases, J lost 2 bases, and 11 bases lay in between. The CDR3 loop spans 15 amino acids. CDR3 nucleotides: TGTGCCATCAGTGTTGGGGGGGCCAACACCGGGGAGCTGTTTTTT. This gives the protein CAISVGGANTGELFF.

This chain connects TRBV27 to TRBJ2-5; TRBD2 agrees at 9 bases. Germline V gene lookup returns CDR1 MNHEY and CDR2 SMNVEV (reference sequence). The length of the CDR3 is 19 residues. Trimming removed 3 bases from V and 0 bases from J; junction bases left unmatched: 14. The chain's CDR3 is CASSLGAGGSGRNQETQYF. The CDR3 DNA sequence: TGTGCCAGCAGTTTGGGAGCGGGGGGTTCGGGAAGGAACCAAGAGACCCAGTACTTC.

This chain uses TRBV19 with TRBJ1-2; 9 positions match TRBD1. CDR1 and CDR2 from the germline V gene are LNHDA and SQIVND (reference sequence). V dropped 6 bases and J dropped 0; count of bases not matched to a gene: 2. This CDR3 region has 14 residues. This CDR3 is CASSGTGTNYGYTF. The CDR3 bases are TGTGCCAGTAGCGGGACAGGGACTAACTATGGCTACACCTTC.

The CDR3 coding sequence is TGTGCCACAGGGACAGCCTACAATGAGCAGTTCTTC. It yields the protein CATGTAYNEQFF. This sequence joins TRBV15 and TRBJ2-1, with 7 nucleotides matching TRBD1. The V segment lost 9 bases and the J segment 2 bases; nucleotides outside the gene matches: 1. This CDR3 comprises 12 residues. From germline, CDR1 is LNHNV and CDR2 YYDKDF (reference sequence).